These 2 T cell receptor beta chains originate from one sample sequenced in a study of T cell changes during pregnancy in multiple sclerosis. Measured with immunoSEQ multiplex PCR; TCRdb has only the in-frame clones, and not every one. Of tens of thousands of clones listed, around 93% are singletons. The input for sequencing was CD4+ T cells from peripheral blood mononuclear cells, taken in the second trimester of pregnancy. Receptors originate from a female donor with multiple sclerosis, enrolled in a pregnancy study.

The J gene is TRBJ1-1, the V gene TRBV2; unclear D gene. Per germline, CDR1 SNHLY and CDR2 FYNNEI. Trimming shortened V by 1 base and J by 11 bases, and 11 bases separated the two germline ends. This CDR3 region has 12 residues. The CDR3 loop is CASSEVRGLAFF. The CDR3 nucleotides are TGTGCCAGCAGTGAAGTGAGAGGATTGGCTTTCTTT.

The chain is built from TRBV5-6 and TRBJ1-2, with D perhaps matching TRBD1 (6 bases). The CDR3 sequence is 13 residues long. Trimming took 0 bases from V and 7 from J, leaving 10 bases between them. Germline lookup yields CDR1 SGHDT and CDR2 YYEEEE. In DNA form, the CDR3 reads TGTGCCAGCAGCTTGGGACAGGTTGCTGGCTACACCTTC. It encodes CASSLGQVAGYTF.